This TCR beta chain derives from a study of response to subunit inactivated influenza vaccine. CDR3 length equals 13 residues. J was trimmed by 5 bases and V by 4 bases; bases with no gene match: 5. CDR1 is DFQATT, CDR2 SNEGSKA, per germline (reference sequence). This clonotype was found a few times. Via MiXCR, TCRdb re-called the RT-PCR reads, giving one row per CDR3 protein. The top ten hold 2.5% to 3.5% of the sample, which has some 540,000 distinct CDR3 sequences, less than 25% seen once. Separately, the same data were catalogued under a study of T cells expressing NK-cell markers. Per that paper: UMI-tagged 5'RACE template switching yielded the TCR beta cDNA. The study drew TCR beta repertoires from sorted CD3+CD56+NKG2C+, CD3+CD56+NKG2C- and CD3+CD56-NKG2C+ T cells. Among CD8+ T cells from 5 to 7 donors, dominant NKG2C+ clonotypes accounted for about 1.0-7.0%.

The sequenced sample was CD4+ T cells sorted from PBMCs, obtained roughly 12 days after vaccination. The source is a man between 50 and 59 years old who received an inactivated influenza vaccine. V and J are TRBV20-1 and TRBJ2-7; 10 bases are a match to TRBD1. CDR3 region: CSAKTGGIDEQYF. The CDR3 DNA reads TGCAGTGCTAAGACAGGGGGCATCGACGAGCAGTACTTC.